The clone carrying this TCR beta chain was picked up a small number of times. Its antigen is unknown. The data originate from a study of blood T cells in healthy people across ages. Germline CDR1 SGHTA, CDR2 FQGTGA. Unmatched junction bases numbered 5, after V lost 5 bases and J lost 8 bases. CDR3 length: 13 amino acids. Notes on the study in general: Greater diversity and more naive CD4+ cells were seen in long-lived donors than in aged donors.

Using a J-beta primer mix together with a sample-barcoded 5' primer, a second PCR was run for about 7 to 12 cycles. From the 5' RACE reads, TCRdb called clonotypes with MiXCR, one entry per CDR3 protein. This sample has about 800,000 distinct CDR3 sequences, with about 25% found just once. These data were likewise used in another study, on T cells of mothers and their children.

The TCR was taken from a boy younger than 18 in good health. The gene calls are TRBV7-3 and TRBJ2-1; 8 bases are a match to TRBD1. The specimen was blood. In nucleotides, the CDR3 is TGTGCCAGCAGCGGGACAGGAGCCGATGAGCAGTTCTTC. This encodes CASSGTGADEQFF.